The 12 T cell receptor beta chains below come from one sample, sequenced in a study of T cells in localized non-small cell lung cancer. Only in-frame clones appear in the TCRdb table, and some are missing; sequencing was by immunoSEQ multiplex PCR. This sample has nearly 25,000 clones; 86% occur once, and the top ten carry 5.8%. This specimen was peripheral blood, taken before any cancer treatment. These receptors all come from a male donor older than 55 with stage II squamous cell lung carcinoma.

V is TRBV5-5 and J is TRBJ1-2, with unresolved D. Deletions cut 0 bases from V and 1 base from J, with 10 bases between. The CDR3 sequence is 15 residues long. CDR1 and CDR2 from the germline V gene are SGHKS and YYEKEE (reference sequence). In DNA form, the CDR3 reads TGTGCCAGCAGCTTGGCTGGGGATAGTAACTATGGCTACACCTTC. Translating it yields CASSLAGDSNYGYTF. The variable domain in full, completed from reference TRBV5-5 and TRBJ1-2, reads DAGVTQSPTHLIKTRGQQVTLRCSPISGHKSVSWYQQVLGQGPQFIFQYYEKEERGRGNFPDRFSARQFPNYSSELNVNALLLGDSALYLCASSLAGDSNYGYTFGSGTRLTVV.

This CDR3 is CAWSVLGAQYF. The CDR3 DNA reads TGTGCCTGGAGTGTACTAGGGGCACAGTATTTT. V gene TRBV30 combines with J gene TRBJ2-3; D is perhaps TRBD1 or TRBD2 (5 bases each). This CDR3 region has 11 residues. The V gene's germline CDR1 is GTSNPN and CDR2 SVGIG (reference sequence). V dropped 0 bases and J dropped 12 bases, with 10 bases sitting between them.

The chain uses TRBV12-5 and TRBJ1-3, with D unresolved. The length of the CDR3 is 19 residues. Germline V gives CDR1 LGHNT, CDR2 FRNRAP. The ends were cut back, 2 bases at V and 0 bases at J, with 20 bases in the middle. CDR3 in amino acids: CASGLSVGPIQVSGNTIYF. The CDR3 DNA follows: TGTGCTAGTGGTTTGTCAGTAGGGCCTATTCAGGTCTCTGGAAACACCATATATTTT.

This sequence joins TRBV4-3 and TRBJ1-4; TRBD1 matches at 7 bases. V lost 0 bases and J lost 2; bases outside the gene matches: 3. The CDR3 loop spans 16 amino acids. In germline, CDR1 is LGHNA, CDR2 YSLEER. Written as DNA, the CDR3 is TGCGCCAGCAGCCAAGATACGGGACAGACTAATGAAAAACTGTTTTTT. Translated: CASSQDTGQTNEKLFF.

Comments on this clone: Its ends do not fully match the called genes, so a read error is possible. The chain combines TRBV7-2 with TRBJ1-3; D remains unclear. Germline V gene data show CDR1 as SGHTA and CDR2 as FQGNSA. There are 14 residues in the CDR3. CDR3 sequence: CDSSSGSSGNTIYF. The DNA for the CDR3 is TGTGACAGCAGCTCTGGATCTTCGGGAAACACCATATATTTT. The full variable domain, with the rest looked up from reference TRBV7-2 and TRBJ1-3, is GAGVSQSPSNKVTEKGKDVELRCDPISGHTALYWYRQSLGQGLEFLIYFQGNSAPDKSGLPSDRFSAERTGGSVSTLTIQRTQQEDSAVYLCDSSSGSSGNTIYFGEGSWLTVV.

The chain carries TRBV19 and TRBJ1-3; possibly TRBD1 for D (6 bases). The CDR3 covers 14 residues. V lost 8 bases, J lost 10 bases, and 21 bases lay in between. Germline lookup yields CDR1 LNHDA and CDR2 SQIVND (reference sequence). The CDR3 loop is CASGGGRNAGTIYF. Written as DNA, the CDR3 is TGTGCCAGTGGGGGCGGTCGGAATGCGGGAACCATATATTTT.

The gene calls are TRBV5-6 and TRBJ1-1, with D possibly being TRBD1 (5 bases). V gave up 4 bases and J gave up 0 bases, with 13 bases separating them. This CDR3 is 15 amino acids long. From germline, CDR1 is SGHDT and CDR2 YYEEEE. The CDR3 bases are TGTGCCAGCAGCCCGGACACAATCATGAACACTGAAGCTTTCTTT. Protein sequence: CASSPDTIMNTEAFF.

This chain links TRBV28 with TRBJ1-5; D not resolved. V shed 4 bases and J shed 4 bases, with 8 bases lying between them. The CDR3 has 13 residues. Germline-derived CDR1 and CDR2 are MDHEN and SYDVKM. CDR3 nucleotide sequence: TGTGCCAGCAGTTCCCTCCGGAATCAGCCCCAGCATTTT. It is translated as CASSSLRNQPQHF. The full variable domain, in which reference TRBV28 and TRBJ1-5 provide the parts outside the CDR3, is DVKVTQSSRYLVKRTGEKVFLECVQDMDHENMFWYRQDPGLGLRLIYFSYDVKMKEKGDIPEGYSVSREKKERFSLILESASTNQTSMYLCASSSLRNQPQHFGDGTRLSIL.

The CDR3: CASSLGGRVNTGELFF. In nucleotides, the CDR3 is TGTGCCAGCAGCTTAGGAGGCAGGGTCAACACCGGGGAGCTGTTTTTT. The chain joins TRBV7-2 to TRBJ2-2, with D perhaps matching TRBD1 (5 bases). The CDR3 runs 16 residues. V was pared by 1 base and J by 2 bases, with 11 bases between. The germline gives CDR1 SGHTA, CDR2 FQGNSA.

The chain combines TRBV5-1 with TRBJ2-5; D may be TRBD2 (5 bases). Trimming cost V 4 bases and J 7 bases, with 14 bases left between them. The V gene's germline CDR1 is SGHRS and CDR2 YFSETQ. The CDR3 spans 13 residues. In DNA form, the CDR3 reads TGCGCCAGCAGCCACGCGACCGGAGGGACCCAGTACTTC. Translated, it gives CASSHATGGTQYF.

The chain combines TRBV5-1 with TRBJ1-2; tentatively, D is TRBD1 (6 bases). Between the trimmed V and J ends, which lost 0 bases and 4 bases, there was a span of 10 bases. The CDR3 totals 14 residues. Germline V gene sequence: CDR1 SGHRS, CDR2 YFSETQ. The CDR3 here is CASSLAPGAYGYTF. For the CDR3, the DNA is TGCGCCAGCAGCTTGGCGCCAGGGGCCTATGGCTACACCTTC.

The J gene is TRBJ2-5, the V gene TRBV7-2, with a weak D call TRBD2 (6 bases). V lost 5 bases and J 1 base, leaving 20 bases between the germline ends. Germline V gives CDR1 SGHTA, CDR2 FQGNSA. The length of the CDR3 is 17 residues. The CDR3: CASSPRVNLAVQETQYF. In DNA form, the CDR3 reads TGTGCCAGCAGCCCCCGCGTGAATTTAGCGGTCCAAGAGACCCAGTACTTC.